The table lists the clone carrying this T cell receptor (beta chain) with a few counts. Its antigen is unknown. Libraries were prepared by immunoSEQ multiplex PCR; TCRdb keeps only in-frame clonotypes and omits some of them. The sample consists of some 8,000 clones, roughly 80% of them appearing once. This record belongs to a study of graft-versus-host responses after intestinal transplantation. The overall study: Recipients had transplants, and these were multivisceral, liver-intestinal, or isolated intestinal. Anti-thymocyte globulin induction was given to all recipients, followed by tacrolimus and steroids for roughly three years. Study-wide results and caveats: GvH clonotypes were identified within recipient marrow, with a subset emerging first in ileum or blood. Within the allografts of patients who had graft-donor T cell macrochimerism, graft-versus-host to host-versus-graft clonal ratios were high.

Processing of graft tissue released intraepithelial and lamina propria lymphocytes. The source is a human patient who received an intestinal transplant, so some T cells may come from the graft donor. This specimen was ileum tissue, taken approximately 220 days after intestinal transplant.

This CDR3 is CASSLMAGGNTEAFF. The CDR3 region has the DNA TGTGCCAGCAGCTTGATGGCAGGGGGGAACACTGAAGCTTTCTTT. This rearrangement joins TRBV5-6 to TRBJ1-1, with 7 bases fitting TRBD1. Trimming at V came to 1 base and at J to 1 base, leaving 4 bases not matched to a gene. The CDR3 has 15 residues. Germline CDR1 and CDR2: SGHDT and YYEEEE.